The 27 T cell receptor beta chains presented below share a single source sample, sequenced in a study of T cell responses to AZD1222 COVID-19 vaccine. Repertoires were generated with immunoSEQ multiplex PCR, while TCRdb's copy carries only in-frame clones and drops some. The sample has 120,000 or so clones; about 87% are singletons. The sample consisted of peripheral blood, taken on day 0 of AZD1222 vaccination. These TCRs come from an adult in good health.

The table lists this clone with a few counts. This chain joins TRBV7-8 and TRBJ2-3, with TRBD2 matching 11 bases. The junction had 17 bases not matched to a gene; V was cut back by 4 bases and J by 8 bases. The germline CDR1 and CDR2 sequences are SGHVS and FQNEAQ. The CDR3 extends over 18 amino acids. The CDR3 bases are TGTGCCAGCAGCTCTAGAAGGGGTCTAGCGGGGGGACCCGGTACGCAGTATTTT. It codes for CASSSRRGLAGGPGTQYF.

The chain combines TRBV15 with TRBJ2-2, with no clear D. Germline CDR1 reads LNHNV; CDR2 reads YYDKDF (reference sequence). V was trimmed by 3 bases and J by 3 bases, leaving 8 bases between them. The CDR3 extends over 14 amino acids. This CDR3 is CATSRVMDTGELFF. The CDR3, as DNA: TGTGCCACCAGCAGGGTGATGGACACCGGGGAGCTGTTTTTT.

This clone was seen once. This rearrangement joins TRBV9 to TRBJ2-7; TRBD1 might be the D (5 bases). The germline CDR1 and CDR2 sequences are SGDLS and YYNGEE. Trimming left V 3 bases short and J 3 bases short, with 13 bases between. The CDR3 spans 14 residues. The CDR3 DNA reads TGTGCCAGCAGCGGCCACTTAGGGGACTACGAGCAGTACTTC. Translating it yields CASSGHLGDYEQYF.

The V and J genes are TRBV5-6 and TRBJ2-3, with a possible D match to TRBD1 (6 bases). The CDR3 length is 14 residues. V was trimmed by 3 bases and J by 1 base, leaving 9 bases between them. Germline V gene sequence: CDR1 SGHDT, CDR2 YYEEEE. The CDR3 coding sequence is TGTGCCAGCAGCTCCGACAGGCGCACAGATACGCAGTATTTT. The encoded protein is CASSSDRRTDTQYF.

V gene TRBV20-1 combines with J gene TRBJ2-7; D uncertain. The germline gives CDR1 DFQATT, CDR2 SNEGSKA (reference sequence). V lost 2 bases and J 5 bases, leaving 7 bases between the germline ends. The CDR3 has 11 residues. CDR3 region: CSARFSNEQYF. CDR3 coding DNA: TGCAGTGCTAGATTCAGTAACGAGCAGTACTTC.

This chain links TRBV30 with TRBJ2-2, with a tentative D call TRBD1 (6 bases). In germline, CDR1 is GTSNPN, CDR2 SVGIG (reference sequence). The CDR3 contains 14 residues. Trimming took off 7 bases at V and 4 bases at J, with 16 bases between the two ends. The CDR3 DNA sequence: TGTGCCTTCAAGGGACACTCGGCCACCGGGGAGCTGTTTTTT. This sequence encodes CAFKGHSATGELFF.

The J gene is TRBJ1-6, the V gene TRBV5-6, with unresolved D. The germline V gene has CDR1 SGHDT and CDR2 YYEEEE. This CDR3 spans 16 amino acids. V was shortened by 1 base and J by 3 bases, with 11 bases between the two germline ends. CDR3 coding DNA: TGTGCCAGCAGCTTGAACGGACTACACTATAATTCACCCCTCCACTTT. It translates to CASSLNGLHYNSPLHF.

V gene TRBV7-2 combines with J gene TRBJ1-5; D may be TRBD1 (6 bases). Germline lookup yields CDR1 SGHTA and CDR2 FQGNSA. Deletions cut 5 bases from V and 7 bases from J, with 18 bases between. There are 15 residues in the CDR3. In nucleotides, the CDR3 is TGTGCCAGCAGCCAATCGGGGGGCGCATGGCAGCCCCAGCATTTT. It encodes CASSQSGGAWQPQHF.

The V and J genes are TRBV11-2 and TRBJ2-3, with TRBD2 matching over 8 bases. CDR1 and CDR2 (germline): SGHAT, FQNNGV. CDR3 length: 15 amino acids. The ends lost 2 bases at V and 5 bases at J; junction bases unmatched: 6. CDR3 region: CASSLSGSVVDTQYF. The CDR3 coding sequence is TGTGCCAGCAGCTTAAGCGGGAGTGTTGTAGATACGCAGTATTTT.

The chain employs TRBV29-1 and TRBJ2-1; possible D gene TRBD1, 6 bases. Trimming removed 6 bases from V and 4 bases from J, with 10 bases in between. The CDR3 covers 12 residues. CDR1 and CDR2 from the germline V gene are SQVTM and ANQGSEA. The CDR3 DNA is TGCAGCGTAAACAGGGCTTACAATGAGCAGTTCTTC. Amino acid sequence: CSVNRAYNEQFF.

The chain couples TRBV28 to TRBJ2-2, with D perhaps assigned TRBD1 or TRBD2 (6 bases each). CDR1 is MDHEN and CDR2 is SYDVKM in the germline V gene. The ends were cut back, 7 bases at V and 5 bases at J, with 17 bases in the middle. This CDR3 region has 15 residues. Here the CDR3 reads CASTVRGARTGELFF. The CDR3, as DNA: TGTGCCAGCACCGTAAGGGGGGCAAGGACCGGGGAGCTGTTTTTT.

The V call is TRBV28, the J call TRBJ2-7; the match to TRBD1 covers 9 bases. The V and J ends lost 4 bases and 4 bases, in that order; junction bases with no gene match: 5. CDR1 is MDHEN, CDR2 SYDVKM, per germline. The CDR3 has 14 amino acids. The DNA of the CDR3 is TGTGCCAGCAGTTCAGGACAGGGGAGTTACGAGCAGTACTTC. Protein product: CASSSGQGSYEQYF.

Remarks on this clone: The DNA is omitted, as the CDR3 cannot be located on it reliably, and the CDR3 follows TCRdb's listing. The CDR3 sequence is CASSLVGRGSFF. V and J are TRBV7-9 and TRBJ1-1; the table assigns TRBD1, which was not confirmed against the DNA. In germline, CDR1 is SEHNR, CDR2 FQNEAQ (reference sequence). The CDR3 is 12 residues long, counting both termini.

The chain couples TRBV7-2 to TRBJ1-3, with no clear D. Germline V gives CDR1 SGHTA, CDR2 FQGNSA. Trimming shortened V by 4 bases and J by 0 bases, and 10 bases separated the two germline ends. The CDR3 loop spans 15 amino acids. The CDR3 loop reads CASSSYRYSGNTIYF. CDR3 DNA: TGTGCCAGCAGCTCTTACCGATACTCTGGAAACACCATATATTTT.

The rearrangement links TRBV28 to TRBJ1-2, with 8 bases matching TRBD1. Germline CDR1 reads MDHEN; CDR2 reads SYDVKM. CDR3 length: 15 residues. Trimming cost V 4 bases and J 8 bases; bases outside gene matches: 12. The CDR3 nucleotides read TGTGCCAGCAGTTCCTCCGGGACAGGACCGAAAGGCTACACCTTC. Translating it yields CASSSSGTGPKGYTF.

This clone has more than one count but fewer than ten. The J gene is TRBJ2-7, the V gene TRBV27, with a tentative D call TRBD1 (6 bases). Germline CDR1 reads MNHEY; CDR2 reads SMNVEV (reference sequence). The CDR3 consists of 15 residues. V shed 5 bases and J shed 2 bases, with 16 bases lying between them. The CDR3 spells CASSGPEDRAYEQYF. Written as DNA, the CDR3 is TGTGCCAGCAGTGGACCCGAGGACAGAGCCTACGAGCAGTACTTC.

This clone was seen a single time. The genes are TRBV24-1 and TRBJ2-2, with D tentatively TRBD1 (6 bases). V shed 6 bases and J shed 4 bases, with 17 bases lying between them. The germline CDR1 and CDR2 sequences are KGHDR and SFDVKD. This CDR3 has 16 residues. In nucleotides, the CDR3 is TGTGCCACCAGTCCGCGGTCAGGGGTAGGCACCGGGGAGCTGTTTTTT. This encodes CATSPRSGVGTGELFF.

J is TRBJ1-3 and V is TRBV19, with D tentatively TRBD1 (6 bases). V gave up 8 bases and J gave up 6 bases, with 11 bases separating them. The germline V gene has CDR1 LNHDA and CDR2 SQIVND (reference sequence). The CDR3 spans 12 residues. The chain's CDR3 is CASHRDPNTIYF. In nucleotides, the CDR3 is TGTGCCAGTCACAGGGATCCAAACACCATATATTTT.

The V gene is TRBV28, the J gene TRBJ1-1, with D tentatively TRBD1 (6 bases). Trimming took off 5 bases at V and 1 base at J, with 14 bases between the two ends. This CDR3 comprises 15 residues. Per germline, CDR1 MDHEN and CDR2 SYDVKM. CDR3 in amino acids: CASSPGGPKNTEAFF. As DNA, the CDR3 is TGTGCCAGCAGTCCCGGGGGGCCAAAGAACACTGAAGCTTTCTTT. The full variable domain, with the rest looked up from reference TRBV28 and TRBJ1-1, is DVKVTQSSRYLVKRTGEKVFLECVQDMDHENMFWYRQDPGLGLRLIYFSYDVKMKEKGDIPEGYSVSREKKERFSLILESASTNQTSMYLCASSPGGPKNTEAFFGQGTRLTVV.

This clone was observed a single time. The rearrangement joins TRBV5-1 to TRBJ1-6; the D is unclear. The V end was cut by 0 bases, the J end by 6 bases, with 4 bases between. Germline-derived CDR1 and CDR2 are SGHRS and YFSETQ. The CDR3 runs to 13 residues. The CDR3 bases are TGCGCCAGCAGCTTGGACGGTAATTCACCCCTCCACTTT. It translates to CASSLDGNSPLHF.

This clone showed up just once. This rearrangement joins TRBV3-1 (or the pseudogene TRBV3-2) to TRBJ1-1; unclear D gene. Per the germline V gene, CDR1 is LGHDT and CDR2 is YNNKEL (reference sequence). V dropped 1 base and J dropped 1 base, with 7 bases sitting between them. The CDR3 loop spans 14 amino acids. The CDR3 here is CASSQGHENTEAFF. CDR3 nucleotides: TGTGCCAGCAGCCAAGGCCACGAGAACACTGAAGCTTTCTTT.

The V call is TRBV29-1, the J call TRBJ1-2, with 7 positions matching TRBD1. Germline CDR1 SQVTM, CDR2 ANQGSEA. With 6 bases clipped from V and 3 bases from J, the junction kept 7 bases outside the gene matches. The CDR3 totals 13 residues. The CDR3 bases are TGCAGCGTCCTTAACACAGGGGACTATGGCTACACCTTC. Protein product: CSVLNTGDYGYTF.

The chain employs TRBV18 and TRBJ2-5; D remains ambiguous. Germline V gives CDR1 KGHSH, CDR2 LQKENI. Trimming removed 2 bases at V and 1 base at J, with 8 bases between. The CDR3 length is 14 residues. CDR3 sequence: CASSPEAAQETQYF. The CDR3 coding sequence is TGTGCCAGCTCACCAGAGGCGGCCCAAGAGACCCAGTACTTC.

This clone has just one count. V usage is TRBV10-3 and J usage is TRBJ2-1; TRBD2 might be the D (5 bases). This CDR3 has 14 residues. V lost 7 bases to trimming and J lost 5 bases, with 15 bases between them. Germline CDR1 ENHRY, CDR2 SYGVKD. For the CDR3, the DNA is TGTGCCATCAACCTCGGGGTCGGGGACAATGAGCAGTTCTTC. This gives the protein CAINLGVGDNEQFF.

The chain carries TRBV27 and TRBJ2-3; 12 bases fit TRBD2. CDR3 length: 19 amino acids. The J segment lost 0 bases and the V segment lost 1 base, leaving 8 bases of the junction unmatched. Germline V gene sequence: CDR1 MNHEY, CDR2 SMNVEV (reference sequence). Here the CDR3 DNA reads TGTGCCAGCAGTTTATTTTCGCTGGGGACTAGCGGGAGCACAGATACGCAGTATTTT. Protein sequence: CASSLFSLGTSGSTDTQYF.

A few counts support this clone. The V and J genes are TRBV4-1 and TRBJ2-3; no reliable D call. The V gene's germline CDR1 is MGHRA and CDR2 YSYEKL. V lost 3 bases and J lost 2, with 6 bases in between. The CDR3 runs to 13 residues. This chain's CDR3 is CASSQYITDTQYF. The CDR3 DNA sequence: TGCGCCAGCAGCCAGTACATCACAGATACGCAGTATTTT.

This clone was detected only a few times. This chain joins TRBV19 and TRBJ2-5; tentatively, D is TRBD1 (5 bases). V dropped 7 bases and J dropped 4 bases, with 13 bases sitting between them. The CDR3 is 13 amino acids. CDR1 is LNHDA and CDR2 is SQIVND in the germline V gene (reference sequence). CDR3 coding DNA: TGTGCCAGTAACCCCTGGGGCTCAGAGACCCAGTACTTC. This codes for CASNPWGSETQYF.